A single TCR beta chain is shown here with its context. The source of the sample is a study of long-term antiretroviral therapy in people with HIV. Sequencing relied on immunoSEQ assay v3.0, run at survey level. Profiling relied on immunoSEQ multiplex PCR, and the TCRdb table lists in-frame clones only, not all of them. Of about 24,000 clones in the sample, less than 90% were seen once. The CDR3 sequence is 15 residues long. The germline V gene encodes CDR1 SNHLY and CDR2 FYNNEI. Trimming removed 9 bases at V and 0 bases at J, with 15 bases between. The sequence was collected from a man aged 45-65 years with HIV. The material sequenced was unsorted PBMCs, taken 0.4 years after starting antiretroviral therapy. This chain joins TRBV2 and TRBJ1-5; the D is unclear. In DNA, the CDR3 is TGTGCCAGTACCAGGACGGGCCTTAGCAATCAGCCCCAGCATTTT. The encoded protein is CASTRTGLSNQPQHF.